This note documents a single T cell receptor (beta chain) sequence. The antigen remains unidentified. The V gene lost 3 bases and the J gene lost 6 bases, with 11 bases spanning the gap. This CDR3 is built from 14 residues. Germline lookup yields CDR1 SEHNR and CDR2 FQNEAQ (reference sequence). This record comes from a study of shared clonotypes between healthy human individuals. Some clones are missing from TCRdb's copy, which holds only in-frame ones; the method was immunoSEQ multiplex PCR. The data contain about a million clones, around 77% of them singletons. General observations from the study: Of the naive CD4 clonotypes, roughly 5.5% were shared across a handful of donors.

This TCR derives from a man aged 18 to 29 in good health. Some clones in this sample may be carry-over from other donors' samples. Sequenced material: memory CD4+ T cells from PBMCs. Noted subset: CD45RA-negative fraction. The chain combines TRBV7-9 with TRBJ2-2; D may match TRBD1 or TRBD2 (6 bases each). CDR3 DNA sequence: TGTGCCAGCAGCTTGGGGGGCGGCGCCGGGGAGCTGTTTTTT. Its translation: CASSLGGGAGELFF.